Listed below are T cell receptor beta chains from one sample, sequenced in a study of CD8+ T cells in alopecia areata. Generated by immunoSEQ multiplex PCR, the TCRdb table keeps only in-frame clones and is missing some. This sample has 100,000 to 130,000 clones, with 55% to 60% found just once. The sample was NKG2D-low CD8+ T cells sorted from blood. The source is a human donor with alopecia areata. CDR3s include the opening cysteine and the closing phenylalanine or tryptophan. D genes are given only for firm matches. Size tells how often a clone was seen (once, few, many) or the class of an expanded clone, and some rows leave it out.

size: -
V: TRBV11-2
D: TRBD1
J: TRBJ1-1
CDR3: CASSEGTGEAFF
DNA: TGTGCCAGCAGCGAAGGGACAGGTGAAGCTTTCTTT

size: -
V: TRBV18
D: TRBD2
J: TRBJ2-1
CDR3: CASSGASGLNEQFF
DNA: TGTGCCAGCTCAGGGGCTAGCGGGTTGAATGAGCAGTTCTTC

size: -
V: TRBV7-9
D: TRBD2
J: TRBJ2-1
CDR3: CASRGSGTSGRAVF
DNA: TGTGCCAGCAGAGGCTCCGGGACTAGCGGGAGGGCGGTCTTC

size: -
V: TRBV27
D: -
J: TRBJ2-1
CDR3: CASLDPKNEQFF
DNA: TGTGCCAGCTTGGATCCCAAGAATGAGCAGTTCTTC

size: -
V: TRBV5-1
D: -
J: TRBJ1-1
CDR3: CASSLSGGETEAFF
DNA: TGCGCCAGCAGCTTGTCGGGGGGCGAAACTGAAGCTTTCTTT

size: -
V: TRBV9
D: TRBD1
J: TRBJ2-7
CDR3: CASSVGGTGVYEQYF
DNA: TGTGCCAGCAGCGTAGGCGGGACAGGGGTCTACGAGCAGTACTTC

size: -
V: TRBV29-1
D: TRBD1
J: TRBJ1-2
CDR3: CSVDGTGYGYTF
DNA: TGCAGCGTTGATGGGACAGGGTATGGCTACACCTTC

size: -
V: TRBV7-9
D: -
J: TRBJ2-7
CDR3: CASSPTSVHPYEQYF
DNA: TGTGCCAGCAGCCCGACCTCGGTACACCCCTACGAGCAGTACTTC

size: -
V: TRBV7-8
D: TRBD2
J: TRBJ2-3
CDR3: CASSPVTGTSSTDTQYF
DNA: TGTGCCAGCAGCCCAGTTACCGGGACTAGCTCCACAGATACGCAGTATTTT

size: -
V: TRBV9
D: -
J: TRBJ2-1
CDR3: CASSVASGPIFF
DNA: TGTGCCAGCAGCGTAGCGTCAGGGCCGATCTTCTTC

size: -
V: TRBV5-1
D: TRBD1
J: TRBJ2-7
CDR3: CASSFLPGQGYEQYF
DNA: TGCGCCAGCAGCTTTCTTCCGGGACAGGGCTACGAGCAGTACTTC

size: -
V: TRBV9
D: -
J: TRBJ2-1
CDR3: CASSVGVGPGGNEQFF
DNA: TGTGCCAGCAGCGTAGGGGTCGGTCCTGGGGGCAATGAGCAGTTCTTC

size: many
V: TRBV7-9
D: -
J: TRBJ2-1
CDR3: CASSLGEQFF
DNA: TGTGCCAGCAGCTTGGGTGAGCAGTTCTTC

size: few
V: TRBV7-9
D: TRBD1
J: TRBJ2-6
CDR3: CASSHTGEANVLTF
DNA: TGTGCCAGCAGCCATACAGGGGAGGCCAACGTCCTGACTTTC

size: few
V: TRBV7-2
D: -
J: TRBJ1-1
CDR3: CASSFRGNTEAFF
DNA: TGTGCCAGCAGCTTTCGAGGGAACACTGAAGCTTTCTTT

size: few
V: TRBV20-1
D: TRBD2
J: TRBJ2-7
CDR3: CSVPGLAEQYF
DNA: TGCAGTGTCCCGGGACTAGCCGAGCAGTACTTC

size: -
V: TRBV28
D: TRBD2
J: TRBJ2-3
CDR3: CASSLASGRDTDTQYF
DNA: TGTGCCAGCAGTTTAGCGAGCGGGAGGGACACAGATACGCAGTATTTT

size: few
V: TRBV10-2
D: -
J: TRBJ2-1
CDR3: CASRVGNEQFF
DNA: TGCGCCAGCAGAGTAGGCAATGAGCAGTTCTTC

size: -
V: TRBV6-1
D: -
J: TRBJ2-3
CDR3: CASSEARDWATDTQYF
DNA: TGTGCCAGCAGTGAAGCCCGGGACTGGGCAACAGATACGCAGTATTTT

size: few
V: TRBV19
D: -
J: TRBJ2-7
CDR3: CASSAGGPYEQYF
DNA: TGTGCCAGTAGCGCCGGGGGCCCCTACGAGCAGTACTTC

size: -
V: TRBV5-1
D: -
J: TRBJ2-7
CDR3: CASSLTQNYEQYF
DNA: TGCGCCAGCAGCTTGACACAGAACTACGAGCAGTACTTC

size: -
V: TRBV5-1
D: -
J: TRBJ2-5
CDR3: CASSLSRRRQETQYF
DNA: TGCGCCAGCAGCTTGTCGCGTCGGCGGCAAGAGACCCAGTACTTC

size: -
V: TRBV5-6
D: -
J: TRBJ1-1
CDR3: CASSFGANTEAFF
DNA: TGTGCCAGCAGCTTCGGCGCGAACACTGAAGCTTTCTTT

size: -
V: TRBV29-1
D: -
J: TRBJ1-5
CDR3: CSVASGTLNQPQHF
DNA: TGCAGCGTCGCCTCCGGGACACTTAATCAGCCCCAGCATTTT

size: -
V: TRBV20-1
D: -
J: TRBJ1-2
CDR3: CSARGSDGYTF
DNA: TGCAGTGCTCGCGGGTCCGATGGCTACACCTTC